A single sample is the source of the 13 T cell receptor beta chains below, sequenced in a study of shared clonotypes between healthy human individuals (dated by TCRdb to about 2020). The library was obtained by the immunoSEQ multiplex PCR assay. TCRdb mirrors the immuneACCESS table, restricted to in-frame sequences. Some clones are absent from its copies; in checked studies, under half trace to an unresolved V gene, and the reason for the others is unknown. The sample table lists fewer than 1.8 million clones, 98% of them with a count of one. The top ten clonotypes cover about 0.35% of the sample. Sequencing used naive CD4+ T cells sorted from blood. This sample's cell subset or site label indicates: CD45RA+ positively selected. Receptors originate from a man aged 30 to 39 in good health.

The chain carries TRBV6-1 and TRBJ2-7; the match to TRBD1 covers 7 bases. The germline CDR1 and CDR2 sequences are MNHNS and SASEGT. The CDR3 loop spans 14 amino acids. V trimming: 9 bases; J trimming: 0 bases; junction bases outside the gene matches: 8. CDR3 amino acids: CASHRDRRSYEQYF. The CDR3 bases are TGTGCCAGTCACCGGGACAGACGCTCCTACGAGCAGTACTTC.

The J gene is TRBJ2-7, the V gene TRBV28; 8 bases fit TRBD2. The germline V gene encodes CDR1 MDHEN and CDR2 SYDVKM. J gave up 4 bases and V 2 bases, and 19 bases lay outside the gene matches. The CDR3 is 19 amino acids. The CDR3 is CASSLPRVRVDSGIYEQYF. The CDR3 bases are TGTGCCAGCAGTTTACCCCGGGTACGGGTGGATAGCGGGATTTACGAGCAGTACTTC.

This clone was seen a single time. This chain's CDR3 is CAWTSNNYGYTF. The CDR3 DNA reads TGTGCCTGGACCAGTAATAACTATGGCTACACCTTC. The J gene is TRBJ1-2, the V gene TRBV30; D remains ambiguous. The germline gives CDR1 GTSNPN, CDR2 SVGIG (reference sequence). This CDR3 comprises 12 residues. Trimming removed 4 bases at V and 1 base at J, with 7 bases between.

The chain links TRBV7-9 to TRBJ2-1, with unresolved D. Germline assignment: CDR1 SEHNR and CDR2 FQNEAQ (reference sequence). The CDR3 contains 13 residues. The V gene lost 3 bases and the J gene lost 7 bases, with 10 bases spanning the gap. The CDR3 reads CASSFSTSNEQFF. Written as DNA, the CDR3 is TGTGCCAGCAGCTTCTCAACAAGTAATGAGCAGTTCTTC.

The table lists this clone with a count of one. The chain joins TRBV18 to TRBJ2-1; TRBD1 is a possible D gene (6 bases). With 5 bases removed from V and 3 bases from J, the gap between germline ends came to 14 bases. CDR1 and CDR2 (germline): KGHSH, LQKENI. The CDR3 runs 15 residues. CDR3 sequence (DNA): TGTGCCAGCTCATTGACAGGCCCCCTCTACAATGAGCAGTTCTTC. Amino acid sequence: CASSLTGPLYNEQFF.

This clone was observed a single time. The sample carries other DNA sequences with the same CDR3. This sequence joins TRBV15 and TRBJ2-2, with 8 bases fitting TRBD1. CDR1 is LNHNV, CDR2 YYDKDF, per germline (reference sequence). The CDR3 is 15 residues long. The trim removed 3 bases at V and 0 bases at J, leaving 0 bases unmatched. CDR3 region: CATSRDRANTGELFF. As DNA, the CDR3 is TGTGCCACCAGCAGGGACAGGGCGAACACCGGGGAGCTGTTTTTT.

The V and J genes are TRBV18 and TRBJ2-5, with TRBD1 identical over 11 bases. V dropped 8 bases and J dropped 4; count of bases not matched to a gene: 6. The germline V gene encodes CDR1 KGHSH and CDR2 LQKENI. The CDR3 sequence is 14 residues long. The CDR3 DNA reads TGTGCCAGCACCAAAGGGACAGGGGGAGAGACCCAGTACTTC. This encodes CASTKGTGGETQYF.

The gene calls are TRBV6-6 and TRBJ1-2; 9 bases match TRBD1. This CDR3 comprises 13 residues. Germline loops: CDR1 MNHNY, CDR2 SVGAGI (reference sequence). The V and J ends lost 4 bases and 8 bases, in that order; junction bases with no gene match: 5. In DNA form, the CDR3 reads TGTGCCAGCAGTTCCCCGGGACAGGGAGGCTACACCTTC. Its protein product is CASSSPGQGGYTF.

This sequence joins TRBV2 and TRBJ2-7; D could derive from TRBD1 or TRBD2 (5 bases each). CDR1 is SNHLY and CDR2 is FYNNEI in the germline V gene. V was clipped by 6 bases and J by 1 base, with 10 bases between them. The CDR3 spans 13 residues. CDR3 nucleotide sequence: TGTGCCAGCAGAGGGACGGGTTCCTACGAGCAGTACTTC. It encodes CASRGTGSYEQYF.

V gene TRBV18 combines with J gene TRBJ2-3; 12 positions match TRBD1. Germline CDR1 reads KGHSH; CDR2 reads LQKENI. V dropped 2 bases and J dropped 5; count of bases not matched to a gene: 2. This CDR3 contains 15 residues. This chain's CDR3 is CASSPGTGGGDTQYF. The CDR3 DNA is TGTGCCAGCTCACCAGGGACAGGGGGCGGAGATACGCAGTATTTT.

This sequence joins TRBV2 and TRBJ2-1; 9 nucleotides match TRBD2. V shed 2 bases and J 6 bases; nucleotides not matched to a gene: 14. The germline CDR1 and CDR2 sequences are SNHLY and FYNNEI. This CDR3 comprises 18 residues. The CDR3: CASSERGLAGRKANEQFF. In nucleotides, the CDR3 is TGTGCCAGCAGTGAACGTGGGCTAGCGGGAAGAAAGGCCAATGAGCAGTTCTTC.

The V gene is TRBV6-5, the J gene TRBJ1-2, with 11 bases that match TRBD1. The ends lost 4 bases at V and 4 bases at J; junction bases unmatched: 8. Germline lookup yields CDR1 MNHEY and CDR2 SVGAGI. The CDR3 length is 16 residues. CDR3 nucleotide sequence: TGTGCCAGCAGTTCGACCTCGGGACAGGGGGTCTATGGCTACACCTTC. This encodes CASSSTSGQGVYGYTF.

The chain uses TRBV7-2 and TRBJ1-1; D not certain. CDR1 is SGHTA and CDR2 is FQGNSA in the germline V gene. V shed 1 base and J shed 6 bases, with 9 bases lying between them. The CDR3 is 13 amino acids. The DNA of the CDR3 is TGTGCCAGCAGCTTAGTGGCGGGCGCTGAAGCTTTCTTT. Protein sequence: CASSLVAGAEAFF.